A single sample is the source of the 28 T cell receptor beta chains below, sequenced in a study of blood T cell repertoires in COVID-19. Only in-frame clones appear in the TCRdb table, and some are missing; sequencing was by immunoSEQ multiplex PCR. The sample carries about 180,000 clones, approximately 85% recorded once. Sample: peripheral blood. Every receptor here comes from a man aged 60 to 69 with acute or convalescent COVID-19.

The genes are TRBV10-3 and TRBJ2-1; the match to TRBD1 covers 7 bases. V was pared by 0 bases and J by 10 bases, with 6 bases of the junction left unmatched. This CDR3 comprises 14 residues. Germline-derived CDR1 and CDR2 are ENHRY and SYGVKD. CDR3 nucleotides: TGTGCCATCAGTGAGTCTGGGACAGCCTTGGAGCAGTTCTTC. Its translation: CAISESGTALEQFF.

The CDR3 is CASSLETGTRPAEQYF. Here the CDR3 DNA reads TGTGCCAGCAGCCTAGAAACCGGGACTAGACCGGCGGAGCAGTACTTC. This chain links TRBV4-2 with TRBJ2-7, with 8 bases that match TRBD2. V lost 4 bases to trimming and J lost 7 bases; unmatched junction nucleotides: 15. Per the germline V gene, CDR1 is LGHNA and CDR2 is YNFKEQ. The CDR3 contains 16 residues.

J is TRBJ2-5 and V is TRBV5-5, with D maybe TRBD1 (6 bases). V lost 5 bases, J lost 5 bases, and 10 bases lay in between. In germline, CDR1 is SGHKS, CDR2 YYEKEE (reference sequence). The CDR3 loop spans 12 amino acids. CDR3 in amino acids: CASRGGAETQYF. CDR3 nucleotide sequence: TGTGCCAGCAGAGGGGGTGCGGAGACCCAGTACTTC.

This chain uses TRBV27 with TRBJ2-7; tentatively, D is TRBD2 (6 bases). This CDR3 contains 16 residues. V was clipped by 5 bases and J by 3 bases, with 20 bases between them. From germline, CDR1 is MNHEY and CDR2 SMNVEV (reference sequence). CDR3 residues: CASSPRESGLSYEQYF. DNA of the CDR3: TGTGCCAGCAGTCCCCGGGAGTCAGGCCTAAGCTACGAGCAGTACTTC.

The CDR3 sequence: CATYLDRDGEKLFF. In DNA, the CDR3 is TGTGCCACCTACCTGGACAGGGATGGCGAAAAACTGTTTTTT. The J gene is TRBJ1-4, the V gene TRBV9, with TRBD1 matching 8 bases. Germline V CDR1 and CDR2: SGDLS, YYNGEE. The CDR3 is 14 residues long. V shed 9 bases and J 8 bases; nucleotides not matched to a gene: 12.

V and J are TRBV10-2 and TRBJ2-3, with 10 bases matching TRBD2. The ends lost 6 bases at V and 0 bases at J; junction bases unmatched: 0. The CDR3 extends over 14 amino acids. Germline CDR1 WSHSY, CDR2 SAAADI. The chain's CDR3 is CASRTSGSTDTQYF. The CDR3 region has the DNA TGCGCCAGCAGGACTAGCGGGAGCACAGATACGCAGTATTTT.

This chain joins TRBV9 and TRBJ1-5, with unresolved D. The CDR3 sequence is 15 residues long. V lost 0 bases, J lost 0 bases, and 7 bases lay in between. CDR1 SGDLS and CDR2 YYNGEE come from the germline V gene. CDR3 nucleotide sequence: TGTGCCAGCAGCGTAGAGCCGGTTAGCAATCAGCCCCAGCATTTT. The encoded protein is CASSVEPVSNQPQHF.

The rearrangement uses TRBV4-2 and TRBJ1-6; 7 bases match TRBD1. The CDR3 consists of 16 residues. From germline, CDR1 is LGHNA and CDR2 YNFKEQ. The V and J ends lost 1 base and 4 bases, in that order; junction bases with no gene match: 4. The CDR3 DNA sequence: TGTGCCAGCAGCCAAGCGGGGACAGAGTATAATTCACCCCTCCACTTT. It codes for CASSQAGTEYNSPLHF.

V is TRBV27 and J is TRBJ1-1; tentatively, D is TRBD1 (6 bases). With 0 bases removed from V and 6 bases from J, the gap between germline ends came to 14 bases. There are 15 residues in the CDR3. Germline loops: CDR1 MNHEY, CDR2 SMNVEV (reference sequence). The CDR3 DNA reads TGTGCCAGCAGTTTATCTGGGGGGAGGGGGGCTGAAGCTTTCTTT. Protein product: CASSLSGGRGAEAFF.

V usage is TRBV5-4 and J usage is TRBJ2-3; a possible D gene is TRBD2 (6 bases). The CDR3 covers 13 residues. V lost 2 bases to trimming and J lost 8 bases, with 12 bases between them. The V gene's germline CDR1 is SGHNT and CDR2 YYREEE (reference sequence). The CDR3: CASSFGTEVTQYF. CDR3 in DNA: TGTGCCAGCAGCTTCGGGACTGAAGTTACGCAGTATTTT.

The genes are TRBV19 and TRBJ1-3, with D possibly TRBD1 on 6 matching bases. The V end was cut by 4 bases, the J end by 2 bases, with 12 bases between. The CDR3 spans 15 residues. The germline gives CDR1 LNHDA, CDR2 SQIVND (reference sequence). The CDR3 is CASSTGQRPGNTIYF. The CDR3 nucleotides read TGTGCCAGTAGTACCGGACAGCGTCCTGGAAACACCATATATTTT. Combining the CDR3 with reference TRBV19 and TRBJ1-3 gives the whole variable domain DGGITQSPKYLFRKEGQNVTLSCEQNLNHDAMYWYRQDPGQGLRLIYYSQIVNDFQKGDIAEGYSVSREKKESFPLTVTSAQKNPTAFYLCASSTGQRPGNTIYFGEGSWLTVV.

CDR3 sequence (DNA): TGTGCCAGCAGTGAGACAGGGGGCCTGCACACTAATGAAAAACTGTTTTTT. This encodes CASSETGGLHTNEKLFF. The rearrangement uses TRBV28 and TRBJ1-4; 10 bases line up with TRBD1. Germline CDR1 reads MDHEN; CDR2 reads SYDVKM. The junction had 8 bases not matched to a gene; V was cut back by 5 bases and J by 2 bases. CDR3 length: 17 residues.

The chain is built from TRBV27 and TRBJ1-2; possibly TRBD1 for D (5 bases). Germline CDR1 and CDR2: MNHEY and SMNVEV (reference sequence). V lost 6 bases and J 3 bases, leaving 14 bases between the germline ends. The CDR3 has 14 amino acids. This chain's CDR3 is CASRPTDPYYGYTF. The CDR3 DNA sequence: TGTGCCAGCAGACCGACAGACCCATACTATGGCTACACCTTC.

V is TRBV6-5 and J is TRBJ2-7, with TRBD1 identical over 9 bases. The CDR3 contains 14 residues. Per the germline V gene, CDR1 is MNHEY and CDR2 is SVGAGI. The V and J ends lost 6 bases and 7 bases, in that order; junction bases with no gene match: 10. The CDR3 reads CASRIQQGAGEQYF. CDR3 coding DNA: TGTGCCAGCAGGATCCAACAGGGGGCTGGGGAGCAGTACTTC.

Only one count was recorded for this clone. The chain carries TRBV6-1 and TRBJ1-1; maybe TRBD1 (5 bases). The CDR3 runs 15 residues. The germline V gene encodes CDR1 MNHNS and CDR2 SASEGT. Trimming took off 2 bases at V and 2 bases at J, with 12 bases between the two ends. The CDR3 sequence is CASSELQASNTEAFF. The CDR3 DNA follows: TGTGCCAGCAGTGAACTACAGGCCAGCAACACTGAAGCTTTCTTT.

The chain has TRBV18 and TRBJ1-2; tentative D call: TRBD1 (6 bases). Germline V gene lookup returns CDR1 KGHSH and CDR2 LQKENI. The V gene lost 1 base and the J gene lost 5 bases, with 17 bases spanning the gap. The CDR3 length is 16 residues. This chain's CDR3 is CASSPRQAQGQYGYTF. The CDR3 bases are TGTGCCAGCTCACCACGTCAGGCCCAGGGACAATATGGCTACACCTTC. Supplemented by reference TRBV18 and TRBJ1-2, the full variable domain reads NAGVMQNPRHLVRRRGQEARLRCSPMKGHSHVYWYRQLPEEGLKFMVYLQKENIIDESGMPKERFSAEFPKEGPSILRIQQVVRGDSAAYFCASSPRQAQGQYGYTFGSGTRLTVV.

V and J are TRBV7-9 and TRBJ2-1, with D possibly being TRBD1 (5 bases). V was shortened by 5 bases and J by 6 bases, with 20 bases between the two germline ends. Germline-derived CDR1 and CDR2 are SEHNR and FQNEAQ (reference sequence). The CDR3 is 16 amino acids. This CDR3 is CASSPPSLGALNEQFF. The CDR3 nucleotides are TGTGCCAGCAGCCCACCCAGCCTAGGGGCCCTCAATGAGCAGTTCTTC.

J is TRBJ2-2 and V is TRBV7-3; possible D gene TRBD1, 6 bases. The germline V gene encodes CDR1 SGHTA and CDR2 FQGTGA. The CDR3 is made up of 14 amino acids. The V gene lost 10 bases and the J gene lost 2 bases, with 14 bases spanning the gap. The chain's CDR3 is CATQGLLNTGELFF. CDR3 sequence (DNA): TGTGCCACCCAGGGGCTTCTAAACACCGGGGAGCTGTTTTTT.

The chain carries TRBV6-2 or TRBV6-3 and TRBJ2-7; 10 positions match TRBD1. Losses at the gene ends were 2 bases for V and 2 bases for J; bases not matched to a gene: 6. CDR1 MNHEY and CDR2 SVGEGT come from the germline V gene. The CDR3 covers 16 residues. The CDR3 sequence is CASSYPLDRGTYEQYF. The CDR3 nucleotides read TGTGCCAGCAGTTACCCCCTGGACAGGGGGACCTACGAGCAGTACTTC.

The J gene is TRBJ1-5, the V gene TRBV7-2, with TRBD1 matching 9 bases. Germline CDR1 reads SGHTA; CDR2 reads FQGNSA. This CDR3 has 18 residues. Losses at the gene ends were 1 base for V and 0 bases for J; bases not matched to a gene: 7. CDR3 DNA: TGTGCCAGCAGCTTAGGGGGGACAGGGATCATTAGCAATCAGCCCCAGCATTTT. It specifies CASSLGGTGIISNQPQHF.

CDR3 amino acids: CASSLVRGSYNEQFF. The CDR3 nucleotides read TGTGCCAGCAGCTTGGTACGAGGCTCCTACAATGAGCAGTTCTTC. This rearrangement joins TRBV5-4 to TRBJ2-1, with D unresolved. This CDR3 is built from 15 residues. V was shortened by 0 bases and J by 0 bases, with 7 bases between the two germline ends. Germline CDR1 reads SGHNT; CDR2 reads YYREEE (reference sequence).

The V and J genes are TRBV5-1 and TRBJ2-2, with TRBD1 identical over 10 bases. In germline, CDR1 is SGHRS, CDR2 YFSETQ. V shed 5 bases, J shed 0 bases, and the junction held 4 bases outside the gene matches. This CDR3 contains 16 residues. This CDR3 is CASRWTGGTNTGELFF. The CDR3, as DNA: TGCGCCAGCAGGTGGACAGGGGGTACGAACACCGGGGAGCTGTTTTTT.

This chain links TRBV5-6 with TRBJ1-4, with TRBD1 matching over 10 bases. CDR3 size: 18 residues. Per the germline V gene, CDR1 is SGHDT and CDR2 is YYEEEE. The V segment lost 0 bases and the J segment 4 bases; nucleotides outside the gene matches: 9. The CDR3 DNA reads TGTGCCAGCAGCTTGGCCGGGGACAGGGGCGTCGGTAATGAAAAACTGTTTTTT. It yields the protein CASSLAGDRGVGNEKLFF.

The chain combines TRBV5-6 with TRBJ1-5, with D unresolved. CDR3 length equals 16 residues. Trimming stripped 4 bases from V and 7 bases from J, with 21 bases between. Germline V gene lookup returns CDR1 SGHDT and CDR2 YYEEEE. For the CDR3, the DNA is TGTGCCAGCAGCCAATCGGACTCAGGTCCAATCCAGCCCCAGCATTTT. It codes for CASSQSDSGPIQPQHF.

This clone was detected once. Here the CDR3 DNA reads TGTGCCAGTAGGGCGGGTAGTACTGAAGCTTTCTTT. Protein sequence: CASRAGSTEAFF. The chain uses TRBV19 and TRBJ1-1; D unresolved. In germline, CDR1 is LNHDA, CDR2 SQIVND (reference sequence). The V end lost 6 bases, the J end lost 5 bases, and 10 bases lay between the germline ends. The CDR3 is made up of 12 amino acids.

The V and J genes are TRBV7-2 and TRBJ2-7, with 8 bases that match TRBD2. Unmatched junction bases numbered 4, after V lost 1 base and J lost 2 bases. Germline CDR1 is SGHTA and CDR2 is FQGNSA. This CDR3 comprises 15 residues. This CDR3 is CASSLEGAGAYEQYF. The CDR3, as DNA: TGTGCCAGCAGCTTAGAGGGAGCGGGAGCCTACGAGCAGTACTTC.

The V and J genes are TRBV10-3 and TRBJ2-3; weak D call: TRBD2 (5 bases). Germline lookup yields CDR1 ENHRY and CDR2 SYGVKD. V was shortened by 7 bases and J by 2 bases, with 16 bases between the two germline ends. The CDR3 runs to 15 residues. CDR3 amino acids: CAITTGADFTDTQYF. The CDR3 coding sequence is TGTGCCATCACAACGGGCGCGGACTTCACAGATACGCAGTATTTT.

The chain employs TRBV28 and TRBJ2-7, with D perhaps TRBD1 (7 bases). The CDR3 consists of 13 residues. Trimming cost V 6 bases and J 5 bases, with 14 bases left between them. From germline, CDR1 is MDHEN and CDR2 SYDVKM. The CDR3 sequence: CASRGGGYHEQYF. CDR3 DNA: TGTGCCAGCAGAGGAGGGGGCTATCACGAGCAGTACTTC.